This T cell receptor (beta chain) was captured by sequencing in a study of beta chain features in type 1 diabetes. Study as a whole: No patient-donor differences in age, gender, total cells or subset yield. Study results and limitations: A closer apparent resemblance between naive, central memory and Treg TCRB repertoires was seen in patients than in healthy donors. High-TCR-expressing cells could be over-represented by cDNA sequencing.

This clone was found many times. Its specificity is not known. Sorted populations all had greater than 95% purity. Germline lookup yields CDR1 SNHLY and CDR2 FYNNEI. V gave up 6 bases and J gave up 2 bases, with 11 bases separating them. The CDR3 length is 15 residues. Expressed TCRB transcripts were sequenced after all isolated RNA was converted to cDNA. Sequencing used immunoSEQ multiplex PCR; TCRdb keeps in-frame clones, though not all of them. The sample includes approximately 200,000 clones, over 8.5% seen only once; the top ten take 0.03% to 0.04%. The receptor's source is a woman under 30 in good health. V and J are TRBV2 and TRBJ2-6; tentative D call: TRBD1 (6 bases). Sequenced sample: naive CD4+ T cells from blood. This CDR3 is CASRRQEAGANVLTF. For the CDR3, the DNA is TGTGCCAGCAGGAGACAGGAAGCTGGGGCCAACGTCCTGACTTTC. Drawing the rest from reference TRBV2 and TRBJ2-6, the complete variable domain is EPEVTQTPSHQVTQMGQEVILRCVPISNHLYFYWYRQILGQKVEFLVSFYNNEISEKSEIFDDQFSVERPDGSNFTLKIRSTKLEDSAMYFCASRRQEAGANVLTFGAGSRLTVL.